The clone carrying this TCR beta chain was seen repeatedly, ten times or more. Its specificity is not known. This CDR3 contains 15 residues. Per germline, CDR1 MNHNS and CDR2 SASEGT. V dropped 5 bases and J dropped 2 bases, with 16 bases sitting between them. The data belong to a study of T cells in Graves' hyperthyroidism and ophthalmopathy. Amplification yielded TCR beta CDR3 regions, with RNA transcripts as the source. With the HTBI primer set, the TCR CDR3 went through a first round of RT-PCR. TCRdb ran MiXCR on the multiplex PCR reads and lists one entry per CDR3 protein. The data hold approximately 600,000 distinct CDR3 sequences, with around 14% observed a single time. Findings of the study overall: The model made its ophthalmopathy prediction, and onset followed a median around 6.5 months later.

The chain combines TRBV6-1 with TRBJ2-7, with D perhaps given as TRBD1 or TRBD2 (5 bases each). This clonotype was sampled from a woman between 18 and 29 years old with Graves' ophthalmopathy. Sample: blood. The CDR3 DNA follows: TGTGCCAGCAGTTCCCCGTACGGGGCTACCTACGAGCAGTACTTC. Encoded protein: CASSSPYGATYEQYF.